One sample yielded the 19 T cell receptor beta chains listed below, sequenced in a study of T cells in Graves' hyperthyroidism and ophthalmopathy. Using RNA transcripts as the source, TCR beta CDR3 regions were amplified. First-round RT-PCR with HTBI primers amplified the TCR CDR3 region. MiXCR was run by TCRdb on the multiplex PCR reads, yielding one entry per CDR3 protein. The table lists around 600,000 distinct CDR3 sequences, around 16% of them singletons, with around 7.8% in the top ten. Input material: blood. The receptors were sampled from a woman in her thirties with Graves' hyperthyroidism.

This clonotype was counted only a few times. The rearrangement links TRBV27 to TRBJ2-7; D may correspond to TRBD1 or TRBD2 (5 bases each). Germline loops: CDR1 MNHEY, CDR2 SMNVEV (reference sequence). Trimming took off 4 bases at V and 6 bases at J, with 16 bases between the two ends. The CDR3 consists of 14 residues. The CDR3 spells CASSYRGGEAEQYF. DNA for the CDR3: TGTGCCAGCAGTTACCGGGGCGGAGAAGCCGAGCAGTACTTC.

This clonotype was counted ten times or more. This chain uses TRBV28 with TRBJ2-7; D gene uncertain. This CDR3 is 15 amino acids long. Germline CDR1 and CDR2: MDHEN and SYDVKM. The ends were cut back, 4 bases at V and 7 bases at J, with 20 bases in the middle. The chain's CDR3 is CASSSRAIYELEQYF. The CDR3 bases are TGTGCCAGCAGTTCAAGGGCCATCTATGAGTTGGAGCAGTACTTC. Using reference TRBV28 and TRBJ2-7 for the parts outside the CDR3, the full variable domain is DVKVTQSSRYLVKRTGEKVFLECVQDMDHENMFWYRQDPGLGLRLIYFSYDVKMKEKGDIPEGYSVSREKKERFSLILESASTNQTSMYLCASSSRAIYELEQYFGPGTRLTVT.

The sample holds a few counts of this clonotype. The chain is built from TRBV7-2 and TRBJ1-2, with D possibly being TRBD1 (6 bases). Germline loops: CDR1 SGHTA, CDR2 FQGNSA. V dropped 1 base and J dropped 8 bases, with 17 bases sitting between them. This CDR3 spans 15 amino acids. For the CDR3, the DNA is TGTGCCAGCAGCTTAGGGCTACAGGGTGTGGAGGGCTACACCTTC. Translating it yields CASSLGLQGVEGYTF.

The chain has TRBV6-5 and TRBJ1-5; no clear D. V lost 2 bases and J lost 3, with 8 bases in between. CDR1 MNHEY and CDR2 SVGAGI come from the germline V gene. The CDR3 has 14 amino acids. The CDR3 spells CASSYRAINQPQHF. CDR3 nucleotides: TGTGCCAGCAGTTACCGGGCGATCAATCAGCCCCAGCATTTT.

This clonotype was detected many times. The chain is built from TRBV7-2 and TRBJ2-7; 9 bases line up with TRBD2. The CDR3 runs to 15 residues. Unmatched junction bases numbered 6, after V lost 0 bases and J lost 6 bases. CDR1 and CDR2 from the germline V gene are SGHTA and FQGNSA. CDR3 nucleotides: TGTGCCAGCAGCTTAGCGACAGCTAGCGGGGTCGAGCAGTACTTC. Translating it yields CASSLATASGVEQYF.

This clonotype was found a few times. The chain has TRBV19 and TRBJ2-7; D uncertain. Per germline, CDR1 LNHDA and CDR2 SQIVND (reference sequence). With 5 bases removed from V and 2 bases from J, the gap between germline ends came to 13 bases. This CDR3 has 14 residues. As DNA, the CDR3 is TGTGCCAGTAGTCTACGCGTCCCACCCTACGAGCAGTACTTC. Its translation: CASSLRVPPYEQYF.

This clonotype was found many times. V usage is TRBV7-2 and J usage is TRBJ2-3, with D perhaps matching TRBD2 (6 bases). Trimming left V 6 bases short and J 0 bases short, with 16 bases between. Germline V gene lookup returns CDR1 SGHTA and CDR2 FQGNSA. The CDR3 extends over 16 amino acids. The CDR3 DNA reads as TGTGCCAGCAGTATACTAGCTCTGCCTAGCACAGATACGCAGTATTTT. Amino acid sequence: CASSILALPSTDTQYF.

At least ten counts were recorded for this clonotype. This chain links TRBV20-1 with TRBJ2-7; no firm D call. This CDR3 comprises 14 residues. CDR1 and CDR2 from the germline V gene are DFQATT and SNEGSKA (reference sequence). Trimming shortened V by 3 bases and J by 2 bases, and 14 bases separated the two germline ends. CDR3 sequence reads: CSASPSVGAYEQYF. The DNA of the CDR3 is TGCAGTGCTAGCCCTAGTGTGGGTGCCTACGAGCAGTACTTC.

The chain carries TRBV19 and TRBJ2-3; 9 nucleotides align to TRBD2. J lost 0 bases, V lost 4 bases, and 8 bases had no gene match. The CDR3 contains 17 residues. CDR1 is LNHDA and CDR2 is SQIVND in the germline V gene (reference sequence). The CDR3 sequence: CASSTVTLAGSTDTQYF. The CDR3 DNA reads TGTGCCAGTAGTACGGTAACCCTAGCGGGGAGCACAGATACGCAGTATTTT.

This clonotype has only a few counts. V and J are TRBV27 and TRBJ2-7, with TRBD1 identical over 8 bases. V lost 6 bases and J lost 0; bases outside the gene matches: 7. The length of the CDR3 is 15 residues. The germline CDR1 and CDR2 sequences are MNHEY and SMNVEV (reference sequence). The CDR3 loop is CASSRDRGLSYEQYF. The CDR3 DNA reads as TGTGCCAGCAGCCGCGACAGGGGTCTCTCCTACGAGCAGTACTTC.

This clonotype was found many times. The genes are TRBV6-1 and TRBJ2-7, with D perhaps TRBD1 (5 bases). This CDR3 is 14 amino acids long. Trimming removed 2 bases from V and 3 bases from J, with 11 bases in between. Germline CDR1 reads MNHNS; CDR2 reads SASEGT. The CDR3: CASSEYRGVYEQYF. CDR3 sequence (DNA): TGTGCCAGCAGTGAATATAGGGGTGTCTACGAGCAGTACTTC.

This clonotype was detected many times. This rearrangement joins TRBV7-9 to TRBJ1-1; a possible D gene is TRBD1 (5 bases). The length of the CDR3 is 14 residues. Deletions cut 1 base from V and 5 bases from J, with 11 bases between. CDR1 and CDR2 (germline): SEHNR, FQNEAQ (reference sequence). The DNA for the CDR3 is TGTGCCAGCAGCTTAGAGGGGTCTTTGACTGAAGCTTTCTTT. Translation: CASSLEGSLTEAFF. The whole variable domain, remainder taken from reference TRBV7-9 and TRBJ1-1, is DTGVSQNPRHKITKRGQNVTFRCDPISEHNRLYWYRQTLGQGPEFLTYFQNEAQLEKSRLLSDRFSAERPKGSFSTLEIQRTEQGDSAMYLCASSLEGSLTEAFFGQGTRLTVV.

This clonotype was counted only a few times. This chain joins TRBV5-6 and TRBJ2-3, with 9 bases identical to TRBD2. The germline gives CDR1 SGHDT, CDR2 YYEEEE. This CDR3 contains 16 residues. With 4 bases clipped from V and 2 bases from J, the junction kept 8 bases outside the gene matches. The DNA of the CDR3 is TGTGCCAGCAGCCCGATAGCGGGGGAGACCACAGATACGCAGTATTTT. Translating gives CASSPIAGETTDTQYF.

Many counts were recorded for this clonotype. This chain uses TRBV28 with TRBJ1-1, with D perhaps matching TRBD1 (5 bases). This CDR3 is 12 amino acids long. V was clipped by 4 bases and J by 9 bases, with 12 bases between them. Per germline, CDR1 MDHEN and CDR2 SYDVKM. The chain's CDR3 is CASSSTTAQAFF. The CDR3, as DNA: TGTGCCAGCAGTTCCACGACAGCGCAAGCTTTCTTT.

This clonotype was seen repeatedly, ten times or more. The J gene is TRBJ2-7, the V gene TRBV2, with 7 bases aligning to TRBD1. The CDR3 contains 14 residues. Germline V gene lookup returns CDR1 SNHLY and CDR2 FYNNEI. With V trimmed by 4 bases and J by 2 bases, 5 bases remained unmatched. The CDR3 DNA sequence: TGTGCCAGCAGTGCCACCGGGACAGCCTACGAGCAGTACTTC. Its translation: CASSATGTAYEQYF.

This clonotype appeared a single time. CDR3 region: CASSPWTGPGVEQFF. CDR3 DNA sequence: TGTGCCAGCAGCCCCTGGACAGGGCCAGGGGTTGAGCAGTTCTTC. This rearrangement joins TRBV5-4 to TRBJ2-1; TRBD1 matches at 8 bases. The CDR3 loop spans 15 amino acids. Germline V lookup: CDR1 SGHNT, CDR2 YYREEE (reference sequence). The V gene end was trimmed by 4 bases and the J gene end by 9 bases; junction bases not matched to a gene: 12.

There are many counts of this clonotype. The V gene is TRBV28, the J gene TRBJ2-1, with TRBD2 matching 11 bases. V was pared by 2 bases and J by 6 bases, with 12 bases of the junction left unmatched. This CDR3 region has 18 residues. Germline V CDR1 and CDR2: MDHEN, SYDVKM. In DNA form, the CDR3 reads TGTGCCAGCAGTTTACCCGCCGCGCTAGCGGGAGGCGGCAATGAGCAGTTCTTC. As protein: CASSLPAALAGGGNEQFF. Looking up the rest from reference TRBV28 and TRBJ2-1 gives the full variable domain: DVKVTQSSRYLVKRTGEKVFLECVQDMDHENMFWYRQDPGLGLRLIYFSYDVKMKEKGDIPEGYSVSREKKERFSLILESASTNQTSMYLCASSLPAALAGGGNEQFFGPGTRLTVL.

This clonotype was detected many times. J is TRBJ2-7 and V is TRBV5-1; the match to TRBD1 covers 7 bases. Germline CDR1 SGHRS, CDR2 YFSETQ. The CDR3 spans 15 residues. J gave up 1 base and V 0 bases, and 4 bases lay outside the gene matches. CDR3 region: CASSLALTGSYEQYF. CDR3 in DNA: TGCGCCAGCAGCTTGGCTCTGACAGGGTCCTACGAGCAGTACTTC.

As for this clonotype: A much larger clone lies one base from this, so it may be a read error. The J gene is TRBJ1-3, the V gene TRBV6-1, with 8 bases matching TRBD1. The CDR3 sequence is 15 residues long. Per germline, CDR1 MNHNS and CDR2 SASEGT. CDR3 residues: CASSRDRGAGNAIYF. CDR3 in DNA: TGTGCCAGCAGTCGCGACAGGGGCGCTGGAAACGCCATATATTTT.